The 10 T cell receptor beta chains presented below share a single source sample, sequenced in a study of a mutant IDH1 vaccine in newly diagnosed glioma. Clones were sequenced by immunoSEQ multiplex PCR, and TCRdb holds only the in-frame ones, with some missing. The data show about 81,000 clones, roughly 85% seen once. Which antigens these TCRs recognize remains unknown. Documented time point: week 23, last vaccination. The investigators gave 300 ug of mutant IDH1 20-mer peptide in each vaccine dose, together with topical imiquimod. This material consisted of PBMCs, taken from a glioma patient whose treatment included an IDH1 peptide vaccine. Source of these receptors: a man in his thirties or forties with glioma. Some clones in this sample may be carry-over from other donors' samples.

The chain joins TRBV7-2 to TRBJ2-3; 9 bases fit TRBD1. Germline CDR1 SGHTA, CDR2 FQGNSA. The ends lost 1 base at V and 2 bases at J; junction bases unmatched: 4. CDR3 length equals 16 residues. The CDR3 loop is CASSLDGTGLTDTQYF. The CDR3 DNA reads as TGTGCCAGCAGCTTAGATGGGACAGGGCTCACAGATACGCAGTATTTT.

The chain has TRBV5-1 and TRBJ1-2; TRBD1 might be the D (5 bases). Per germline, CDR1 SGHRS and CDR2 YFSETQ. This CDR3 is built from 18 residues. Between the trimmed V and J ends, which lost 5 bases and 7 bases, there was a span of 30 bases. The DNA of the CDR3 is TGCGCCAGCAGTCCGGGGTCGGGTCCGGGCCCATCGAGGGGTGGCTACACCTTC. Its translation: CASSPGSGPGPSRGGYTF.

The table lists this clone with a count of one. This chain uses TRBV7-9 with TRBJ2-1, with 8 positions matching TRBD2. The CDR3 is 14 amino acids. The V gene end was trimmed by 1 base and the J gene end by 7 bases; junction bases not matched to a gene: 3. In germline, CDR1 is SEHNR, CDR2 FQNEAQ (reference sequence). CDR3: CASSLDGTSNEQFF. CDR3 nucleotide sequence: TGTGCCAGCAGCTTAGATGGGACTAGTAATGAGCAGTTCTTC. Using reference TRBV7-9 and TRBJ2-1 for the parts outside the CDR3, the full variable domain is DTGVSQNPRHKITKRGQNVTFRCDPISEHNRLYWYRQTLGQGPEFLTYFQNEAQLEKSRLLSDRFSAERPKGSFSTLEIQRTEQGDSAMYLCASSLDGTSNEQFFGPGTRLTVL.

This chain's CDR3 is CASSASTGAGNTIYF. CDR3 nucleotide sequence: TGTGCCAGTAGTGCATCGACAGGGGCTGGAAACACCATATATTTT. J is TRBJ1-3 and V is TRBV19; 8 nucleotides align to TRBD1. The CDR3 covers 15 residues. Trimming at V came to 5 bases and at J to 2 bases, leaving 5 bases not matched to a gene. Germline assignment: CDR1 LNHDA and CDR2 SQIVND (reference sequence).

The chain uses TRBV10-3 and TRBJ2-6; no clear D gene. Germline V gene lookup returns CDR1 ENHRY and CDR2 SYGVKD. CDR3 length: 13 residues. V lost 8 bases and J lost 0, with 5 bases in between. The CDR3 region is CAIEDSGANVLTF. The CDR3 nucleotides read TGTGCCATCGAAGACTCTGGGGCCAACGTCCTGACTTTC.

The chain joins TRBV7-9 to TRBJ2-5; unclear D gene. V lost 1 base, J lost 3 bases, and 15 bases lay in between. Germline V gene lookup returns CDR1 SEHNR and CDR2 FQNEAQ (reference sequence). The CDR3 has 16 residues. The CDR3 bases are TGTGCCAGCAGCTTAGTGGTCCGACCCCCCAAAGAGACCCAGTACTTC. Amino acids: CASSLVVRPPKETQYF.

V usage is TRBV6-5 and J usage is TRBJ1-4, with D perhaps matching TRBD1 (5 bases). CDR1 is MNHEY and CDR2 is SVGAGI in the germline V gene. The CDR3 runs to 15 residues. Trimming pared 5 bases from V and 6 bases from J, leaving 16 bases between. The CDR3 DNA follows: TGTGCCAGCAGTCCTCAATCGGGGGGGTATGAAAAACTGTTTTTT. This encodes CASSPQSGGYEKLFF.

The V gene is TRBV6-1, the J gene TRBJ1-3; D remains ambiguous. With 2 bases removed from V and 0 bases from J, the gap between germline ends came to 14 bases. The CDR3 loop spans 17 amino acids. The germline CDR1 and CDR2 sequences are MNHNS and SASEGT. The CDR3 reads CASSELPHSVSGNTIYF. The CDR3 DNA reads TGTGCCAGCAGTGAACTTCCCCACAGTGTCTCTGGAAACACCATATATTTT.

This clone has only a few counts. This chain connects TRBV27 to TRBJ2-2, with D unresolved. Trimming stripped 2 bases from V and 7 bases from J, with 5 bases between. The length of the CDR3 is 12 residues. The V gene's germline CDR1 is MNHEY and CDR2 SMNVEV (reference sequence). CDR3 nucleotides: TGTGCCAGCAGTTTAAAGGTCGGGGAGCTGTTTTTT. This codes for CASSLKVGELFF.

In this sample, this clone turned up once. The CDR3 reads CASRSQVNSYEQYF. The CDR3 coding sequence is TGTGCCAGCAGATCGCAGGTCAACTCCTACGAGCAGTACTTC. The chain combines TRBV4-2 with TRBJ2-7; no firm D call. The V gene's germline CDR1 is LGHNA and CDR2 YNFKEQ. This CDR3 has 14 residues. V was clipped by 6 bases and J by 0 bases, with 12 bases between them.